Listed below are T cell receptor beta chains from one sample, sequenced in a study of cytomegalovirus exposure and HLA in healthy donors. Here immunoSEQ multiplex PCR was the method, and the copy in TCRdb shows in-frame clones only, minus some. The sample has about 120,000 clones; roughly two thirds are singletons. The source material was PBMCs. These receptors all come from a man aged 25-40 years in good health and CMV-seropositive. CDR3s include the opening cysteine and the closing phenylalanine or tryptophan. Fields, in order: V gene, clone size, J gene, D gene, CDR3 protein, CDR3 DNA. A D gene is named only where the DNA matches it firmly. A clone size is listed for some rows: how often the clone was seen (once, few, many), or a class if it is expanded.

TRBV29-1	NA	TRBJ2-5	NA	CSGRARGFSGETQYF	TGCAGCGGAAGGGCAAGGGGGTTTTCGGGGGAGACCCAGTACTTC
TRBV7-9	NA	TRBJ2-3	TRBD2	CASRPEGLAGTDTQYF	TGTGCCAGCAGACCAGAAGGACTAGCGGGAACAGATACGCAGTATTTT
TRBV2	NA	TRBJ2-2	TRBD2	CASSEGPRETGELFF	TGTGCCAGCAGTGAAGGTCCGCGGGAGACCGGGGAGCTGTTTTTT
TRBV29-1	NA	TRBJ2-7	TRBD1	CSVFGTGPGYEQYF	TGCAGCGTTTTCGGGACAGGACCTGGGTACGAGCAGTACTTC
TRBV7-3	NA	TRBJ2-2	TRBD2	CASSLSAGGPTGELFF	TGTGCCAGCAGCTTATCAGCGGGAGGGCCGACCGGGGAGCTGTTTTTT
TRBV29-1	NA	TRBJ2-1	TRBD2	CSSDPGTRGNEQFF	TGCAGCTCTGACCCCGGGACTAGGGGGAATGAGCAGTTCTTC
TRBV4-2	NA	TRBJ2-7	NA	CASSATRDEQYF	TGTGCCAGCAGCGCAACCCGGGACGAGCAGTACTTC
TRBV7-2	NA	TRBJ2-2	NA	CASSRNRVVELFF	TGTGCCAGCAGCCGGAACAGGGTAGTGGAGCTGTTTTTT
TRBV5-1	NA	TRBJ2-1	TRBD2	CASSLGTSGSYNEQFF	TGCGCCAGCAGCTTGGGGACTAGCGGGTCCTACAATGAGCAGTTCTTC
TRBV11-2	NA	TRBJ2-3	TRBD2	CASEWAGADTQYF	TGTGCCAGCGAATGGGCGGGAGCAGATACGCAGTATTTT
TRBV15	NA	TRBJ2-7	NA	CATSRDEGYYEQYF	TGTGCCACCAGCAGAGACGAGGGCTACTACGAGCAGTACTTC
TRBV7-2	few	TRBJ2-7	NA	CASSLNRDTEQYF	TGTGCCAGCAGCTTAAATCGGGACACCGAGCAGTACTTC
TRBV2	NA	TRBJ2-7	NA	CASSVWESRVSEQYF	TGTGCCAGCAGCGTATGGGAGTCGAGGGTGAGCGAGCAGTACTTC
TRBV18	NA	TRBJ2-2	NA	CASSSKTTATGELFF	TGTGCCAGCTCATCAAAGACTACAGCCACCGGGGAGCTGTTTTTT
TRBV30	once	TRBJ2-7	NA	CAWSVLTTITYEQYF	TGTGCCTGGAGTGTTTTAACAACCATCACCTACGAGCAGTACTTC
TRBV18	NA	TRBJ2-7	NA	CASSPTVGHGEQYF	TGTGCCAGCTCTCCCACGGTGGGGCACGGGGAGCAGTACTTC
TRBV2	few	TRBJ1-5	NA	CASSDEGRQPQHF	TGTGCCAGCAGTGACGAGGGTAGACAGCCCCAGCATTTT
TRBV28	NA	TRBJ2-5	TRBD1	CASSPPTGGGRETQYF	TGTGCCAGCAGTCCCCCCACAGGGGGCGGCAGAGAGACCCAGTACTTC
TRBV7-8	NA	TRBJ2-7	TRBD1	CASSDRDRVKQYF	TGTGCCAGCAGCGACCGGGACAGGGTTAAGCAGTACTTC
TRBV5-1	few	TRBJ2-6	TRBD1	CASSRDRAGANVLTF	TGCGCCAGCAGCCGCGACAGGGCTGGGGCCAACGTCCTGACTTTC
TRBV7-9	NA	TRBJ2-2	NA	CASSPQTTYTGELFF	TGTGCCAGCAGCCCCCAAACAACGTACACCGGGGAGCTGTTTTTT
TRBV18	once	TRBJ2-1	NA	CASSPPSTRNEQFF	TGTGCCAGCTCACCACCGTCGACACGGAATGAGCAGTTCTTC
TRBV9	NA	TRBJ2-7	NA	CASPQWGRLFEQYF	TGTGCCAGCCCCCAGTGGGGGCGCCTCTTCGAGCAGTACTTC
TRBV6-5	NA	TRBJ1-1	NA	CASSYSVEGRRAFF	TGTGCCAGCAGTTACTCGGTTGAGGGAAGGCGCGCTTTCTTT
TRBV5-1	few	TRBJ2-3	NA	CASSPVNSGTDTQYF	TGCGCCAGCAGCCCCGTTAACAGTGGAACAGATACGCAGTATTTT
TRBV29-1	NA	TRBJ2-7	NA	CSVAPERGYEQYF	TGCAGCGTTGCCCCGGAAAGGGGCTACGAGCAGTACTTC